Sequencing of this TCR beta chain was carried out in a study of neoadjuvant anti-PD-1 for oral cavity cancer. In the case of this clone: No antigen is known for it.

Findings and limits, study-wide: TCR analyses covered only a few patients per response group. Post-nivolumab, blood T cell clonality was significantly elevated in non-responders.

Patients had newly diagnosed, untreated stage II-IVA oral cavity squamous cell carcinoma. PBMCs were not maintained or expanded in culture before analysis. Data came from immunoSEQ multiplex PCR; TCRdb stores just in-frame clones and leaves some out. The repertoire includes tens of thousands of clones, 65% to 80% of them detected once, and 2.6% sits in the top ten. V gave up 6 bases and J gave up 3 bases; unmatched junction bases: 4. This CDR3 is 15 amino acids long. Germline values: CDR1 MNHNS, CDR2 SASEGT. This chain joins TRBV6-1 and TRBJ1-6, with 8 bases lining up with TRBD1. The origin of this receptor is a person aged 40 to 85 with oral cavity squamous cell carcinoma. The sequences come from PBMCs, collected before nivolumab (anti-PD-1) treatment. The chain's CDR3 is CASSDTGGYNSPLHF. Written as DNA, the CDR3 is TGTGCCAGCAGCGATACAGGGGGCTATAATTCACCCCTCCACTTT.